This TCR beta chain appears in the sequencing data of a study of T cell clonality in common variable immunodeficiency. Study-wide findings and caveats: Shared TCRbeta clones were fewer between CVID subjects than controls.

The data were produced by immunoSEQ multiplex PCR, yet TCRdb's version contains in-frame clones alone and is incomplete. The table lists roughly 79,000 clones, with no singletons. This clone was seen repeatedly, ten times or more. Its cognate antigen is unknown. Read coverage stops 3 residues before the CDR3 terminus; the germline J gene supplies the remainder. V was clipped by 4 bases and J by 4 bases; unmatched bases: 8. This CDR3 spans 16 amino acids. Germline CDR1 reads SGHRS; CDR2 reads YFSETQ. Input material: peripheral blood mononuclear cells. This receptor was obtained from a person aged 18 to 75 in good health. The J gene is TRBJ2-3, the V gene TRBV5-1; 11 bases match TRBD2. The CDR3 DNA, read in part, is TGCGCCAGCAGCCAAAAACTAGCGGGAGAAGCAGATACG. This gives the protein CASSQKLAGEADT. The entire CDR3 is CASSQKLAGEADTQYF.